The 9 T cell receptor beta chains below were found in one sample sequenced in a study of shared clonotypes between healthy human individuals (dated by TCRdb to 2020 to 2021). To prepare the library, the immunoSEQ multiplex PCR assay was applied. In TCRdb, the immuneACCESS table is reduced to in-frame sequences with V and J assigned. These tables do not hold every clone; where another copy was compared, an unresolved V gene accounts for under half, and the others remain unexplained. In all, the sample holds nearly 500,000 clones, and approximately 80% of those were seen once. Clones ranked in the top ten supply 10% to 15% of the sample. Sequencing used PBMCs. These receptors were obtained from a middle-aged woman in good health. Some clones in this sample may be carry-over from other donors' samples.

This clone was picked up a small number of times. The genes are TRBV19 and TRBJ2-7; D is perhaps TRBD2 (7 bases). The CDR3 runs 14 residues. The V end lost 5 bases, the J end lost 1 base, and 12 bases lay between the germline ends. The germline V gene has CDR1 LNHDA and CDR2 SQIVND (reference sequence). CDR3 DNA: TGTGCCAGTAGTCCCAGGGGAGGGTCCTACGAGCAGTACTTC. Amino acid sequence: CASSPRGGSYEQYF.

This clone was recorded only once. The chain carries TRBV18 and TRBJ2-7; no definite D call. This CDR3 has 14 residues. V lost 3 bases and J 0 bases, leaving 9 bases between the germline ends. Germline-derived CDR1 and CDR2 are KGHSH and LQKENI. CDR3 protein: CASSPYTLSYEQYF. The CDR3 bases are TGTGCCAGCTCACCGTATACACTCTCCTACGAGCAGTACTTC.

The sample holds a few counts of this clone. This sample includes further DNA sequences coding for the same CDR3. J is TRBJ1-3 and V is TRBV4-1; D gene uncertain. In germline, CDR1 is MGHRA, CDR2 YSYEKL. The CDR3 is 15 amino acids. V dropped 1 base and J dropped 1 base, with 8 bases sitting between them. CDR3: CASSQAGRSGNTIYF. Written as DNA, the CDR3 is TGCGCCAGCAGCCAAGCTGGGAGGTCTGGAAACACCATATATTTT.

The V and J genes are TRBV5-1 and TRBJ2-3; the D is unclear. The CDR3 sequence is 12 residues long. The V gene's germline CDR1 is SGHRS and CDR2 YFSETQ. V shed 4 bases and J shed 8 bases, with 11 bases lying between them. CDR3 amino acids: CASSQDVGTQYF. The CDR3 DNA reads as TGCGCCAGCAGCCAGGATGTGGGTACGCAGTATTTT.

The chain employs TRBV30 and TRBJ1-5; TRBD1 aligns across 7 bases. CDR3 length: 12 amino acids. V lost 3 bases and J lost 8; bases outside the gene matches: 4. Germline lookup yields CDR1 GTSNPN and CDR2 SVGIG (reference sequence). The CDR3 DNA reads as TGTGCCTGGAGCAGGGGGAGGGAGCCCCAGCATTTT. As protein: CAWSRGREPQHF.

V and J are TRBV7-8 and TRBJ1-4; 7 bases are a match to TRBD1. In germline, CDR1 is SGHVS, CDR2 FQNEAQ. The CDR3 has 14 amino acids. Germline trimming cut 4 bases from V and 8 bases from J; bases unmatched to any gene: 7. The CDR3 spells CASSSGQAFEKLFF. The CDR3 region has the DNA TGTGCCAGCAGCTCTGGACAGGCGTTCGAAAAACTGTTTTTT.

CDR3 in DNA: TGCGCCAGCAGCCAGCTAAGCGGGACAGCGAACACTGAAGCTTTCTTT. Translated: CASSQLSGTANTEAFF. The chain couples TRBV4-1 to TRBJ1-1; the match to TRBD1 covers 7 bases. The length of the CDR3 is 16 residues. The V segment lost 3 bases and the J segment 1 base; nucleotides outside the gene matches: 8. Germline-derived CDR1 and CDR2 are MGHRA and YSYEKL.

V usage is TRBV19 and J usage is TRBJ2-3; no definite D call. Deletions cut 4 bases from V and 6 bases from J, with 5 bases between. CDR1 and CDR2 (germline): LNHDA, SQIVND (reference sequence). This CDR3 spans 11 amino acids. The CDR3, as DNA: TGTGCCAGTAGTACTTCCGATACGCAGTATTTT. It translates to CASSTSDTQYF.

The CDR3 bases are TGTGCCAGCAGCGTAGGTGGGACACCGTACTACGAGCAGTACTTC. Translating gives CASSVGGTPYYEQYF. The chain combines TRBV9 with TRBJ2-7, with a tentative D call TRBD1 (6 bases). Deletions cut 0 bases from V and 3 bases from J, with 13 bases between. This CDR3 is built from 15 residues. Germline V gene data show CDR1 as SGDLS and CDR2 as YYNGEE.